Below are 22 T cell receptor beta chains sequenced from a single sample in a study of T cell responses to AZD1222 COVID-19 vaccine. The protocol was immunoSEQ multiplex PCR, while the TCRdb copy is restricted to in-frame clones and leaves out a portion. The repertoire consists of some 60,000 clones, with roughly nine tenths occurring once and the leading ten covering about 6.3%. Specimen: peripheral blood, collected 28 days after the second AZD1222 dose. The receptors were sampled from an adult who received the AZD1222 COVID-19 vaccine.

This clone was recorded a few times. CDR3 residues: CASSPRGTVNSPLHF. CDR3 nucleotide sequence: TGTGCCAGCTCACCACGGGGGACAGTTAATTCACCCCTCCACTTT. The rearrangement joins TRBV18 to TRBJ1-6; TRBD1 aligns across 7 bases. The J segment lost 6 bases and the V segment lost 1 base, leaving 3 bases of the junction unmatched. The CDR3 is 15 residues long. The germline V gene encodes CDR1 KGHSH and CDR2 LQKENI.

J is TRBJ2-7 and V is TRBV10-2, with 10 bases aligning to TRBD1. This CDR3 spans 16 amino acids. Trimming cost V 6 bases and J 2 bases; bases outside gene matches: 10. CDR1 and CDR2 (germline): WSHSY, SAAADI. The CDR3 protein is CASSFLPGTGAYEQYF. The CDR3 DNA reads TGCGCCAGCAGCTTCCTTCCGGGGACAGGGGCCTACGAGCAGTACTTC.

The DNA for the CDR3 is TGTGCCAGCAGCTTCCCCCCGTATCACGAGCAGTACTTC. Translating it yields CASSFPPYHEQYF. The V and J genes are TRBV5-4 and TRBJ2-7; D remains ambiguous. The CDR3 is made up of 13 amino acids. V was trimmed by 2 bases and J by 5 bases, leaving 11 bases between them. Germline V gene data show CDR1 as SGHNT and CDR2 as YYREEE (reference sequence).

The genes are TRBV29-1 and TRBJ1-1; D is ambiguous. Trimming pared 5 bases from V and 1 base from J, leaving 5 bases between. CDR3 size: 11 residues. Germline lookup yields CDR1 SQVTM and CDR2 ANQGSEA. In nucleotides, the CDR3 is TGCAGCGTTACTGAGAACACTGAAGCTTTCTTT. Its protein product is CSVTENTEAFF.

This clone has more than one count but fewer than ten. This sequence joins TRBV5-1 and TRBJ1-1; D uncertain. The germline CDR1 and CDR2 sequences are SGHRS and YFSETQ. This CDR3 comprises 15 residues. Between the trimmed V and J ends, which lost 3 bases and 0 bases, there was a span of 12 bases. The CDR3 loop reads CASSSGQVMNTEAFF. The CDR3, as DNA: TGCGCCAGCAGCTCCGGCCAGGTGATGAACACTGAAGCTTTCTTT.

The CDR3: CASSRDSNYGYTF. In DNA form, the CDR3 reads TGTGCCAGCAGCCGGGACAGTAACTATGGCTACACCTTC. The chain carries TRBV6-2 or TRBV6-3 and TRBJ1-2; 7 bases line up with TRBD1. J gave up 1 base and V 6 bases, and 2 bases lay outside the gene matches. The CDR3 totals 13 residues. Per germline, CDR1 MNHEY and CDR2 SVGEGT.

The V and J genes are TRBV28 and TRBJ2-5, with D maybe TRBD2 (7 bases). The V and J ends lost 2 bases and 0 bases respectively, with 13 bases between them. The germline V gene encodes CDR1 MDHEN and CDR2 SYDVKM. There are 16 residues in the CDR3. DNA of the CDR3: TGTGCCAGCAGTTTAGCGGGGGCCCTGTACCAAGAGACCCAGTACTTC. This codes for CASSLAGALYQETQYF.

The chain links TRBV7-3 to TRBJ2-1, with 13 bases matching TRBD2. The germline V gene encodes CDR1 SGHTA and CDR2 FQGTGA. The ends lost 5 bases at V and 10 bases at J; junction bases unmatched: 14. This CDR3 spans 17 amino acids. Here the CDR3 DNA reads TGTGCCAGCAGCCCAAGACCCGGGACTAGCGGGGCAGGGGAGCAGTTCTTC. It encodes CASSPRPGTSGAGEQFF.

The chain has TRBV9 and TRBJ2-7; TRBD2 matches at 10 bases. There are 16 residues in the CDR3. The germline gives CDR1 SGDLS, CDR2 YYNGEE. The J segment lost 2 bases and the V segment lost 3 bases, leaving 8 bases of the junction unmatched. This CDR3 is CASSGGFSGRTYEQYF. The CDR3 region has the DNA TGTGCCAGCAGCGGCGGCTTTAGCGGGAGGACCTACGAGCAGTACTTC.

The V gene is TRBV19, the J gene TRBJ2-1, with TRBD1 identical over 8 bases. Trimming cost V 3 bases and J 8 bases; bases outside gene matches: 12. The CDR3 length is 16 residues. Germline lookup yields CDR1 LNHDA and CDR2 SQIVND (reference sequence). DNA for the CDR3: TGTGCCAGTAGTATTCCGGGGACAGGCAGTAGGGATGAGCAGTTCTTC. This translates into CASSIPGTGSRDEQFF.

This CDR3 reads CASSLGQVSGANVLTF. In DNA form, the CDR3 reads TGTGCCAGCAGCCTCGGACAGGTTTCTGGGGCCAACGTCCTGACTTTC. This rearrangement joins TRBV7-6 to TRBJ2-6; 7 nucleotides agree with TRBD1. This CDR3 is built from 16 residues. Unmatched junction bases numbered 5, after V lost 5 bases and J lost 1 base. The germline V gene has CDR1 SGHVS and CDR2 FNYEAQ.

This clone was seen a single time. This sequence joins TRBV23-1 and TRBJ1-1; no clear D gene. TRBV23-1 is sorted into the ORF group, with uncertain function. The CDR3 length is 13 residues. DNA of the CDR3: TGCGCGATCTATGGCAGGCGGGGCACTGAAGCTTTCTTT. Translated, it gives CAIYGRRGTEAFF.

A few counts support this clone. The V call is TRBV5-1, the J call TRBJ1-4, with TRBD1 matching 9 bases. This CDR3 has 15 residues. V shed 2 bases and J 8 bases; nucleotides not matched to a gene: 7. The V gene's germline CDR1 is SGHRS and CDR2 YFSETQ. The CDR3 loop is CASSFWGQGGEKLFF. The CDR3 DNA is TGCGCCAGCAGCTTTTGGGGACAGGGCGGGGAAAAACTGTTTTTT.

The rearrangement joins TRBV5-1 to TRBJ2-6, with 9 bases that match TRBD1. The CDR3 loop spans 18 amino acids. The V gene end was trimmed by 1 base and the J gene end by 0 bases; junction bases not matched to a gene: 5. Germline V gene sequence: CDR1 SGHRS, CDR2 YFSETQ. The CDR3 DNA reads TGCGCCAGCAGCTTGTCTGGGACAGGGCGCTCTGGGGCCAACGTCCTGACTTTC. Translated, it gives CASSLSGTGRSGANVLTF.

The gene calls are TRBV2 and TRBJ1-3, with TRBD1 as a possible D gene (6 bases). The germline V and J ends were trimmed by 5 bases and 0 bases, with 14 bases remaining between them. The CDR3 has 16 residues. Germline values: CDR1 SNHLY, CDR2 FYNNEI. The CDR3 spells CASSRGRGNSGNTIYF. CDR3 coding DNA: TGTGCCAGCAGTCGGGGTAGGGGGAACTCTGGAAACACCATATATTTT. The full variable domain, with the rest looked up from reference TRBV2 and TRBJ1-3, is EPEVTQTPSHQVTQMGQEVILRCVPISNHLYFYWYRQILGQKVEFLVSFYNNEISEKSEIFDDQFSVERPDGSNFTLKIRSTKLEDSAMYFCASSRGRGNSGNTIYFGEGSWLTVV.

As concerns this clone: At one end, the junction sequence differs from germline, possibly due to a read error. The chain uses TRBV19 and TRBJ2-2; D might be TRBD2 (5 bases). The CDR3 runs to 15 residues. Germline V gene sequence: CDR1 LNHDA, CDR2 SQIVND (reference sequence). CDR3 DNA sequence: TGTGCCAGTAGTTTAGAGGGTACGAACACCGGGGAGCTGTTTTTT. Translating it yields CASSLEGTNTGELFF.

This chain links TRBV3-1 (or the pseudogene TRBV3-2) with TRBJ2-7; TRBD1 agrees at 8 bases. Looked up from germline, CDR1 is LGHDT and CDR2 is YNNKEL (reference sequence). The junction had 5 bases not matched to a gene; V was cut back by 0 bases and J by 1 base. The CDR3 runs 16 residues. CDR3 protein: CASSQEHRGASYEQYF. CDR3 DNA sequence: TGTGCCAGCAGCCAAGAACACAGGGGGGCTTCCTACGAGCAGTACTTC.

The genes are TRBV10-3 and TRBJ2-7, with TRBD1 matching 9 bases. Looked up from germline, CDR1 is ENHRY and CDR2 is SYGVKD. After removal of 5 bases from V and 1 base from J, the junction contained 3 bases not matched to a gene. CDR3 length: 14 amino acids. CDR3 sequence reads: CAISPGQGSYEQYF. For the CDR3, the DNA is TGTGCCATCAGTCCGGGACAGGGTTCCTACGAGCAGTACTTC.

The chain uses TRBV12-3 or TRBV12-4 and TRBJ1-1; D not certain. The CDR3 runs to 11 residues. V lost 6 bases and J 4 bases, leaving 6 bases between the germline ends. This CDR3 is CASRSFTEAFF. DNA for the CDR3: TGTGCCAGCAGATCCTTCACTGAAGCTTTCTTT.

The CDR3 reads CASSLSLLRAGGETQYF. For the CDR3, the DNA is TGTGCCAGCAGCTTGTCCCTCCTGAGGGCTGGGGGGGAGACCCAGTACTTC. The J gene is TRBJ2-5, the V gene TRBV5-4, with a possible D match to TRBD2 (6 bases). This CDR3 comprises 17 residues. The ends were cut back, 1 base at V and 5 bases at J, with 21 bases in the middle. Germline V gene lookup returns CDR1 SGHNT and CDR2 YYREEE (reference sequence).

This clone was detected only a few times. The gene calls are TRBV19 and TRBJ1-5, with a possible D match to TRBD1 (5 bases). Germline CDR1 LNHDA, CDR2 SQIVND (reference sequence). Trimming shortened V by 6 bases and J by 3 bases, and 12 bases separated the two germline ends. The CDR3 length is 14 residues. The CDR3 region is CASRQATLNQPQHF. CDR3 DNA: TGTGCCAGTAGACAGGCGACTCTCAATCAGCCCCAGCATTTT.

This clone turned up a few times. The chain carries TRBV27 and TRBJ2-2; D remains unclear. From germline, CDR1 is MNHEY and CDR2 SMNVEV (reference sequence). This CDR3 spans 15 amino acids. Deletions cut 4 bases from V and 5 bases from J, with 14 bases between. CDR3 sequence reads: CASSSWIAGTGELFF. CDR3 sequence (DNA): TGTGCCAGCAGTTCCTGGATCGCCGGAACCGGGGAGCTGTTTTTT.